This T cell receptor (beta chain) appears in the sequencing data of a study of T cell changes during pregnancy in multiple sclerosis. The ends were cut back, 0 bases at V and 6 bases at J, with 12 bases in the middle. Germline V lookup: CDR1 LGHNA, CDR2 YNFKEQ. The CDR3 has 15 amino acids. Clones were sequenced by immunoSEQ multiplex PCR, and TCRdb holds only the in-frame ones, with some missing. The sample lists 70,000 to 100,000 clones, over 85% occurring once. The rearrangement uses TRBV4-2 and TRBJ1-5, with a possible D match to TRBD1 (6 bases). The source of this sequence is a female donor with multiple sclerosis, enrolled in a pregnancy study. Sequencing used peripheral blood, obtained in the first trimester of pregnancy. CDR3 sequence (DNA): TGTGCCAGCAGCCAAGACAGGGGCGTCGTTCAGCCCCAGCATTTT. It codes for CASSQDRGVVQPQHF.